A selection of T cell receptor beta chains follows, all from one sample in a study of beta chain features in type 1 diabetes. Generated by immunoSEQ multiplex PCR, the TCRdb table keeps only in-frame clones and is missing some. In the table there are hundreds of thousands of clones, 10% to 15% of which are singletons. Material for sequencing was naive CD4+ T cells from blood. All receptors come from a man between 18 and 35 years old in good health. Both conserved end residues are trimmed from each CDR3. Each record gives: J gene, V gene, CDR3 protein.

>TRBJ1-1|TRBV30
AWRRDRRGNTEAF
>TRBJ2-7|TRBV30
AWTILGNTYEQY
>TRBJ2-5|TRBV6-6
ASSYGSSGETQY
>TRBJ2-2|TRBV7-3
ASGRSGANTGELF
>TRBJ2-1|TRBV7-9
ASSLGGGNNEQF
>TRBJ2-3|TRBV6-4
ASSELGGAGDTQY
>TRBJ2-5|TRBV6-5
ASSPRPWETQY
>TRBJ2-7|TRBV5-1
ASSLAVSGQNSYEQY
>TRBJ1-1|TRBV7-2
ASSSQGADTEAF
>TRBJ2-5|TRBV5-4
ASSPQGQGAQY
>TRBJ1-1|TRBV5-4
ASSFPDTEAF
>TRBJ2-7|TRBV9
ASSTPRGTGRNEQY
>TRBJ2-3|TRBV5-5
ASSHIAGGEDTQY
>TRBJ2-7|TRBV7-2
ASSFGQGLWEQY
>TRBJ2-1|TRBV30
AWSVSRSWPAGAYNEQF
>TRBJ2-2|TRBV7-2
ASSFSSGALTNTGELF
>TRBJ2-7|TRBV25-1
ASRPDSDSYEQY
>TRBJ2-5|TRBV5-8
ASSLGRGTIQETQY
>TRBJ2-5|TRBV11-2
ASSLGIAEMETQY
>TRBJ1-2|TRBV2
ASSERGTSNNYGYT
>TRBJ1-4|TRBV7-2
ASSIRPGLNEKLF
>TRBJ2-5|TRBV30
AWRRLAVQETQY
>TRBJ2-7|TRBV28
ASSLSLAGGYEQY
>TRBJ2-1|TRBV18
ASSAVAGAEQF
>TRBJ1-2|TRBV6-1
ASSESRQGNGYT
>TRBJ1-1|TRBV19
ASTRIFGGNTEAF
>TRBJ2-7|TRBV10-3
AISELAASASYEQY
>TRBJ1-1|TRBV6-5
ASSYSQVNTEAF
>TRBJ2-7|TRBV4-3
ASSDRAYHEQY
>TRBJ2-7|TRBV9
ASSGQGSPPFDEQY
>TRBJ2-7|TRBV18
ASSHGLAEIYEQY
>TRBJ1-1|TRBV28
ASRKQGNTEAF
>TRBJ2-1|TRBV19
ASSPPPGQSQF